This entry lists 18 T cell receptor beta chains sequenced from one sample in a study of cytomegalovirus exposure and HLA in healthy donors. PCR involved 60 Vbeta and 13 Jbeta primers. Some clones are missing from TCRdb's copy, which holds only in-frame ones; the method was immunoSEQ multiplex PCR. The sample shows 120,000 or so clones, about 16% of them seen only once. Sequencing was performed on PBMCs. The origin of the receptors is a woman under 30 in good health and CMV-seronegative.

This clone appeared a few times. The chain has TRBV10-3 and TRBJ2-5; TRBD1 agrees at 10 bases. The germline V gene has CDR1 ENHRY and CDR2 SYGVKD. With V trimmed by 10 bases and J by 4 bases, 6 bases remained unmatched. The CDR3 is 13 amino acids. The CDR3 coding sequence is TGTGCCAGCGGGACAGGGGATGGAGAGACCCAGTACTTC. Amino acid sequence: CASGTGDGETQYF.

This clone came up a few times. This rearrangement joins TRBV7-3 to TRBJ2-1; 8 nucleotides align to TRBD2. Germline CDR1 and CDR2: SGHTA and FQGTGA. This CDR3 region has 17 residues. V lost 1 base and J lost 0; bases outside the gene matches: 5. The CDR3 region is CASSLSSGASSYNEQFF. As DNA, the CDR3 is TGTGCCAGCAGCTTAAGTAGCGGGGCAAGCTCCTACAATGAGCAGTTCTTC.

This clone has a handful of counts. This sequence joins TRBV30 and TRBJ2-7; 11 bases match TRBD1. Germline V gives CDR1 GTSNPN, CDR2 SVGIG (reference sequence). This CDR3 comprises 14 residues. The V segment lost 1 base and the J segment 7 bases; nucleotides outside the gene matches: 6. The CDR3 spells CAWSGTGGGREQYF. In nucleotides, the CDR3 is TGTGCCTGGAGTGGGACAGGGGGCGGGAGGGAGCAGTACTTC. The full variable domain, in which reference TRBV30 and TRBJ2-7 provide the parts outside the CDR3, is SQTIHQWPATLVQPVGSPLSLECTVEGTSNPNLYWYRQAAGRGLQLLFYSVGIGQISSEVPQNLSASRPQDRQFILSSKKLLLSDSGFYLCAWSGTGGGREQYFGPGTRLTVT.

The CDR3 sequence: CASSQNLAGVTDTQYF. The CDR3 DNA follows: TGTGCCAGCAGCCAGAACTTAGCGGGGGTCACAGATACGCAGTATTTT. The rearrangement uses TRBV4-2 and TRBJ2-3; 9 bases agree with TRBD2. CDR3 size: 16 residues. Per the germline V gene, CDR1 is LGHNA and CDR2 is YNFKEQ. J lost 2 bases, V lost 3 bases, and 6 bases had no gene match.

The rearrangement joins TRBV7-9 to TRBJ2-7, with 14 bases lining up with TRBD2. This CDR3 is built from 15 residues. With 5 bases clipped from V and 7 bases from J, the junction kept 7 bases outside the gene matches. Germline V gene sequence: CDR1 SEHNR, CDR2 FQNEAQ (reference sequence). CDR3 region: CASSTRLAGGSEQYF. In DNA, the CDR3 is TGTGCCAGCAGCACGCGACTAGCGGGAGGGTCAGAGCAGTACTTC.

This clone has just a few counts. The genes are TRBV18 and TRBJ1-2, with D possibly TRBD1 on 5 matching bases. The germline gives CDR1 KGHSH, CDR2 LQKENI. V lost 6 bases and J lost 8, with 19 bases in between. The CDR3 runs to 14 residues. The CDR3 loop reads CASSVVGQRAGYTF. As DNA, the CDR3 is TGTGCCAGCTCTGTGGTTGGACAACGGGCAGGCTACACCTTC.

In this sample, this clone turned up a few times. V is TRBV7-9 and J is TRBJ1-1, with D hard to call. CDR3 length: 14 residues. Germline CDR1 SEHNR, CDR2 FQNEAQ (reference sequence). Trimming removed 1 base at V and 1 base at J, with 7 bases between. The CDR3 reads CASSLDRGNTEAFF. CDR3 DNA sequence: TGTGCCAGCAGCTTAGACCGCGGGAACACTGAAGCTTTCTTT.

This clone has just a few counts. The CDR3 sequence is CASSIGRATGGQPQHF. The CDR3 DNA reads TGTGCCAGTAGTATAGGTCGCGCGACAGGGGGTCAGCCCCAGCATTTT. The chain employs TRBV19 and TRBJ1-5; 9 bases map to TRBD1. Germline lookup yields CDR1 LNHDA and CDR2 SQIVND (reference sequence). There are 16 residues in the CDR3. The V segment lost 1 base and the J segment 6 bases; nucleotides outside the gene matches: 7.

Written as DNA, the CDR3 is TGTGCCATCAGTGAATCGGGACTAGGGTCTGACAATGAGCAGTTCTTC. Its protein product is CAISESGLGSDNEQFF. The chain recombines TRBV10-3 with TRBJ2-1, with TRBD2 matching over 8 bases. The CDR3 has 16 residues. The germline V gene has CDR1 ENHRY and CDR2 SYGVKD. After removal of 3 bases from V and 5 bases from J, the junction contained 9 bases not matched to a gene.

The CDR3 nucleotides read TGTGCCAGCACGGACACCTATGGCTACACCTTC. This sequence encodes CASTDTYGYTF. The V call is TRBV6-6, the J call TRBJ1-2, with D maybe TRBD1 (5 bases). The CDR3 length is 11 residues. Germline-derived CDR1 and CDR2 are MNHNY and SVGAGI (reference sequence). Trimming shortened V by 7 bases and J by 4 bases, and 7 bases separated the two germline ends.

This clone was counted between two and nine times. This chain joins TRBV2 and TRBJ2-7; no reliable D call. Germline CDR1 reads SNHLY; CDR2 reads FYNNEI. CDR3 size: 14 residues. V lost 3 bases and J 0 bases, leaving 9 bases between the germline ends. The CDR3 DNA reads TGTGCCAGCAGTGATGCGACAAGCTCCTACGAGCAGTACTTC. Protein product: CASSDATSSYEQYF.

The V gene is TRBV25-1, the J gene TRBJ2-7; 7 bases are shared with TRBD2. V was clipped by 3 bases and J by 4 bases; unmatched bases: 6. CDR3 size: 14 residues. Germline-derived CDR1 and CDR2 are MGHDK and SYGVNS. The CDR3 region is CASSEVGRDYEQYF. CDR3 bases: TGTGCCAGCAGTGAGGTAGGGAGGGATTACGAGCAGTACTTC.

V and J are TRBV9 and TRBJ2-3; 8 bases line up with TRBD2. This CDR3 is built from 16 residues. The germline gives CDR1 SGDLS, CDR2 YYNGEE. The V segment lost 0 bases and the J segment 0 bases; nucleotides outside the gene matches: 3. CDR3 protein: CASSVVSSGSTDTQYF. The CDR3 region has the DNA TGTGCCAGCAGCGTAGTGTCTAGCGGGAGCACAGATACGCAGTATTTT.

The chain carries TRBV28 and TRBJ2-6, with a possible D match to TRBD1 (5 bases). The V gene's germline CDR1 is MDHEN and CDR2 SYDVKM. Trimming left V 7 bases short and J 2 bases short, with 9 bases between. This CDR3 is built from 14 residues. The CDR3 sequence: CASTAGPGANVLTF. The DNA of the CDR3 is TGTGCCAGCACCGCAGGGCCTGGGGCCAACGTCCTGACTTTC.

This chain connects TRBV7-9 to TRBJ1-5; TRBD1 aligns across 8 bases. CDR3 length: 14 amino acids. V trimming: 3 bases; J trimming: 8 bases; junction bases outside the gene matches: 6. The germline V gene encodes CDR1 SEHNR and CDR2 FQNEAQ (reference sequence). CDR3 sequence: CASSFRGQGEPQHF. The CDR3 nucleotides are TGTGCCAGCAGCTTCAGGGGGCAAGGCGAGCCCCAGCATTTT. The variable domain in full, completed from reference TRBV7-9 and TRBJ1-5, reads DTGVSQNPRHKITKRGQNVTFRCDPISEHNRLYWYRQTLGQGPEFLTYFQNEAQLEKSRLLSDRFSAERPKGSFSTLEIQRTEQGDSAMYLCASSFRGQGEPQHFGDGTRLSIL.

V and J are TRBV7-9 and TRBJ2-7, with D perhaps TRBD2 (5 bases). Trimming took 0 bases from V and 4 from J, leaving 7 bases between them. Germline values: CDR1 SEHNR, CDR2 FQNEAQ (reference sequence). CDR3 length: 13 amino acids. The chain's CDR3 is CASSLAGLYEQYF. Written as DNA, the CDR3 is TGTGCCAGCAGCTTAGCCGGACTTTACGAGCAGTACTTC.

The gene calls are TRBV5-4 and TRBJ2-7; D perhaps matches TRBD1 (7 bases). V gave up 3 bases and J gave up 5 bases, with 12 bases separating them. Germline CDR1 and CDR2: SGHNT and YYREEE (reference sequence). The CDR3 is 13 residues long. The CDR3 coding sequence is TGTGCCAGCAGCTCCTCCAGGGGGGACGAGCAGTACTTC. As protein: CASSSSRGDEQYF. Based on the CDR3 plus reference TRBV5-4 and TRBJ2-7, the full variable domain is ETGVTQSPTHLIKTRGQQVTLRCSSQSGHNTVSWYQQALGQGPQFIFQYYREEENGRGNFPPRFSGLQFPNYSSELNVNALELDDSALYLCASSSSRGDEQYFGPGTRLTVT.

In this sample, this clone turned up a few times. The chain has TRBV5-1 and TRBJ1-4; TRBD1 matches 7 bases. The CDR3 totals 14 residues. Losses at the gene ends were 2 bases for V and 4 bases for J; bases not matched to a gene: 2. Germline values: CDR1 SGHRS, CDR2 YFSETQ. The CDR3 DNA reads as TGCGCCAGCAGCTTTGGGGACAGTAATGAAAAACTGTTTTTT. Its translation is CASSFGDSNEKLFF. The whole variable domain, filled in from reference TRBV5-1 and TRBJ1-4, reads KAGVTQTPRYLIKTRGQQVTLSCSPISGHRSVSWYQQTPGQGLQFLFEYFSETQRNKGNFPGRFSGRQFSNSRSEMNVSTLELGDSALYLCASSFGDSNEKLFFGSGTQLSVL.